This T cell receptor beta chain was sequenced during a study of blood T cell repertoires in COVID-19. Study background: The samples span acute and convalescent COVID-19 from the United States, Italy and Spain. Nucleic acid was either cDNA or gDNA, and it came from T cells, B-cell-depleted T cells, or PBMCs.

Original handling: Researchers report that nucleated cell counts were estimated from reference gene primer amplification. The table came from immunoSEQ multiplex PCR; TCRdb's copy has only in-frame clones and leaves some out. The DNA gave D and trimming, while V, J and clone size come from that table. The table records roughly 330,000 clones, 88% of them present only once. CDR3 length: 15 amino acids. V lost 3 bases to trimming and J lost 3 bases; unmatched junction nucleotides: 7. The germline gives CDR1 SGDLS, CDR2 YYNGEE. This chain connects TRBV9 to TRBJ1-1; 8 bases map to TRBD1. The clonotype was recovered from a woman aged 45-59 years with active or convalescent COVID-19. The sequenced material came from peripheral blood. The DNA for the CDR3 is TGTGCCAGCAGCGCCCGGACAGGGTATTACACTGAAGCTTTCTTT. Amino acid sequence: CASSARTGYYTEAFF.